This T cell receptor beta chain was recovered during a study of shared clonotypes between healthy human individuals. Concerning this clone: Its antigen is undetermined.

The CDR3 has 16 amino acids. Germline CDR1 reads SEHNR; CDR2 reads FQNEAQ (reference sequence). With 5 bases clipped from V and 8 bases from J, the junction kept 15 bases outside the gene matches. Researchers ran the assay at a deep level. Measured with immunoSEQ multiplex PCR; TCRdb has only the in-frame clones, and not every one. The table has around 2.1 million clones, about 93% seen once; the top ten hold approximately 1.7%. CD45RO-negative CD8 cells positively selected for CCR7 made up the naive population, which excluded terminally differentiated effector memory CD45RA+ cells. Study outcomes and limitations: All-four-donor shared clonotypes had higher generation probabilities than non-shared clonotypes did. The low donor count limited represented genetic and exposure-history diversity.

The sequencing sample was made of naive CD8+ T cells from PBMCs. The chain has TRBV7-9 and TRBJ2-1; TRBD1 matches at 7 bases. This receptor was taken from a man aged 18 to 30 in good health. Some clones in this sample may be carry-over from other donors' samples. The CDR3 region has the DNA TGTGCCAGCAGCCCACAGGGGACAACTATGATTTATGAGCAGTTCTTC. Translating it yields CASSPQGTTMIYEQFF.